Shown below are 9 T cell receptor beta chains from a single sample sequenced in a study of blood T cell repertoires in COVID-19. Sequencing used immunoSEQ multiplex PCR; TCRdb keeps in-frame clones, though not all of them. The sample holds under 100,000 clones, around 90% seen once. The sequenced sample consisted of peripheral blood. These receptors originate from a male donor with acute or convalescent COVID-19.

This clone came up once. This rearrangement joins TRBV5-8 to TRBJ2-3, with D perhaps matching TRBD2 (6 bases). The V gene's germline CDR1 is SGHTS and CDR2 YDEGEE. The CDR3 covers 16 residues. V lost 4 bases to trimming and J lost 5 bases, with 20 bases between them. CDR3 DNA sequence: TGTGCCAGCAGCCGCACTGGAAGGGCGGGAATAGATACGCAGTATTTT. Its translation is CASSRTGRAGIDTQYF.

The gene calls are TRBV5-1 and TRBJ2-1; 7 bases line up with TRBD1. Per germline, CDR1 SGHRS and CDR2 YFSETQ. The CDR3 extends over 13 amino acids. With 6 bases clipped from V and 7 bases from J, the junction kept 7 bases outside the gene matches. The CDR3 loop reads CASNQGVGNEQFF. The CDR3 coding sequence is TGCGCCAGCAACCAGGGGGTAGGTAATGAGCAGTTCTTC.

CDR3: CAWSDRTGQVGTEAFF. CDR3 sequence (DNA): TGTGCCTGGAGCGATAGGACAGGCCAGGTGGGCACTGAAGCTTTCTTT. The chain combines TRBV30 with TRBJ1-1; 7 bases agree with TRBD1. J lost 4 bases, V lost 3 bases, and 14 bases had no gene match. This CDR3 is built from 16 residues. The germline V gene encodes CDR1 GTSNPN and CDR2 SVGIG (reference sequence).

The chain couples TRBV15 to TRBJ1-3, with unresolved D. The CDR3 length is 17 residues. Germline V gives CDR1 LNHNV, CDR2 YYDKDF (reference sequence). Trimming shortened V by 0 bases and J by 0 bases, and 12 bases separated the two germline ends. Here the CDR3 reads CATSRDKRPTSGNTIYF. CDR3 bases: TGTGCCACCAGCAGAGATAAGCGCCCTACCTCTGGAAACACCATATATTTT.

V is TRBV27 and J is TRBJ1-5; D may be TRBD1 (5 bases). V dropped 3 bases and J dropped 7 bases, with 13 bases sitting between them. Germline V gene data show CDR1 as MNHEY and CDR2 as SMNVEV (reference sequence). The CDR3 loop spans 14 amino acids. Written as DNA, the CDR3 is TGTGCCAGCAGTTTCTTACCTCAGGGCCAGCCCCAGCATTTT. The encoded protein is CASSFLPQGQPQHF.

This clone has a handful of counts. This chain's CDR3 is CASSSTGGNYGYTF. The CDR3 DNA is TGTGCCAGTAGTTCGACAGGGGGTAACTATGGCTACACCTTC. V gene TRBV19 combines with J gene TRBJ1-2; 9 positions agree with TRBD1. Looked up from germline, CDR1 is LNHDA and CDR2 is SQIVND (reference sequence). With 5 bases clipped from V and 1 base from J, the junction kept 2 bases outside the gene matches. This CDR3 has 14 amino acids. Filled out from reference TRBV19 and TRBJ1-2, the complete variable domain reads DGGITQSPKYLFRKEGQNVTLSCEQNLNHDAMYWYRQDPGQGLRLIYYSQIVNDFQKGDIAEGYSVSREKKESFPLTVTSAQKNPTAFYLCASSSTGGNYGYTFGSGTRLTVV.

The chain has TRBV6-5 and TRBJ1-2; 7 bases fit TRBD1. J was trimmed by 4 bases and V by 0 bases; bases with no gene match: 5. Per the germline V gene, CDR1 is MNHEY and CDR2 is SVGAGI. This CDR3 comprises 15 residues. This CDR3 reads CASSYSSEGAYGYTF. CDR3 DNA sequence: TGTGCCAGCAGTTACTCGTCAGAGGGGGCCTATGGCTACACCTTC.

The rearrangement joins TRBV7-9 to TRBJ2-7, with 7 positions matching TRBD1. The CDR3 length is 14 residues. The V and J ends lost 2 bases and 6 bases, in that order; junction bases with no gene match: 7. CDR1 and CDR2 (germline): SEHNR, FQNEAQ (reference sequence). CDR3 bases: TGTGCCAGCAGCTTACTAGTACAGGGGAGCGAGCAGTACTTC. It codes for CASSLLVQGSEQYF.

The rearrangement joins TRBV6-1 to TRBJ1-1; D not certain. CDR3 size: 14 residues. Germline V gene data show CDR1 as MNHNS and CDR2 as SASEGT. Between the trimmed V and J ends, which lost 1 base and 0 bases, there was a span of 6 bases. CDR3 region: CASSEVGLNTEAFF. CDR3 DNA: TGTGCCAGCAGTGAAGTGGGCTTGAACACTGAAGCTTTCTTT.